The 29 T cell receptor beta chains in this list originate from one sample, sequenced in a study of blood T cell repertoires in COVID-19. The method was immunoSEQ multiplex PCR; TCRdb's version includes in-frame clones alone and lacks a portion of them. Of hundreds of thousands of clones in the sample, about 90% were seen once. The sample taken for sequencing was PBMCs or T cells enriched from blood (not recorded which). These receptor sequences come from a woman between 25 and 40 years old who had recovered from COVID-19.

The chain employs TRBV7-8 and TRBJ1-4, with 10 positions matching TRBD1. From germline, CDR1 is SGHVS and CDR2 FQNEAQ. V was clipped by 5 bases and J by 4 bases; unmatched bases: 22. CDR3 size: 21 residues. The chain's CDR3 is CASSTLSPGQGMMWFNEKLFF. As DNA, the CDR3 is TGTGCCAGCAGCACCTTATCACCGGGACAGGGGATGATGTGGTTTAATGAAAAACTGTTTTTT.

The chain has TRBV7-9 and TRBJ1-5; 9 bases align to TRBD1. The CDR3 is made up of 16 amino acids. The J segment lost 6 bases and the V segment lost 4 bases, leaving 10 bases of the junction unmatched. CDR1 is SEHNR and CDR2 is FQNEAQ in the germline V gene (reference sequence). The CDR3 sequence is CASSYRGQGISQPQHF. CDR3 coding DNA: TGTGCCAGCAGCTACCGGGGACAGGGAATCTCTCAGCCCCAGCATTTT.

V is TRBV7-6 and J is TRBJ2-1; 10 nucleotides line up with TRBD2. Germline V gives CDR1 SGHVS, CDR2 FNYEAQ. The CDR3 sequence is 15 residues long. The trim removed 2 bases at V and 8 bases at J, leaving 6 bases unmatched. Here the CDR3 DNA reads TGTGCCAGCAGCTTACAAGCGGGGGGGAGGTATGAGCAGTTCTTC. This codes for CASSLQAGGRYEQFF.

The chain combines TRBV7-9 with TRBJ1-4; a weak D match, TRBD1 (5 bases). V was cut by 2 bases and J by 7 bases, with 14 bases left in between. Per the germline V gene, CDR1 is SEHNR and CDR2 is FQNEAQ (reference sequence). This CDR3 is 15 amino acids long. This chain's CDR3 is CASSLTRSRGEKLFF. The DNA of the CDR3 is TGTGCCAGCAGCTTAACGCGGTCAAGGGGTGAAAAACTGTTTTTT.

The chain links TRBV12-3 or TRBV12-4 to TRBJ2-7; D might be TRBD1 (6 bases). V was trimmed by 0 bases and J by 7 bases, leaving 10 bases between them. The CDR3 is 13 amino acids. The CDR3 DNA reads as TGTGCCAGCAGTTTAGCAGGGGGTTGGGAGCAGTACTTC. Residues: CASSLAGGWEQYF.

This chain joins TRBV6-4 and TRBJ2-7, with TRBD2 matching 10 bases. Germline trimming cut 6 bases from V and 4 bases from J; bases unmatched to any gene: 21. Germline-derived CDR1 and CDR2 are MRHNA and SNTAGT. This CDR3 comprises 19 residues. The CDR3 region is CASSRNPHGTSDQEYEQYF. The CDR3, as DNA: TGTGCCAGCAGCCGGAATCCCCACGGGACTAGCGACCAAGAGTACGAGCAGTACTTC.

The chain has TRBV12-3 or TRBV12-4 and TRBJ1-1, with 7 bases matching TRBD1. This CDR3 region has 13 residues. V shed 5 bases, J shed 6 bases, and the junction held 6 bases outside the gene matches. As DNA, the CDR3 is TGTGCCAGCAGTCCTCAGGGGGACGCTGAAGCTTTCTTT. Its translation: CASSPQGDAEAFF.

V and J are TRBV6-5 and TRBJ1-1, with 7 bases that match TRBD1. J lost 4 bases, V lost 5 bases, and 1 base had no gene match. Germline V gives CDR1 MNHEY, CDR2 SVGAGI. This CDR3 spans 12 amino acids. In DNA form, the CDR3 reads TGTGCCAGCAGTCGACAGGGCACTGAAGCTTTCTTT. The encoded protein is CASSRQGTEAFF.

The chain uses TRBV11-2 and TRBJ2-2; D call uncertain. Trimming stripped 1 base from V and 6 bases from J, with 6 bases between. The CDR3 sequence is 13 residues long. The germline V gene has CDR1 SGHAT and CDR2 FQNNGV. CDR3: CASSLARAGELFF. The CDR3 bases are TGTGCCAGCAGCTTAGCACGGGCCGGGGAGCTGTTTTTT.

The chain combines TRBV10-3 with TRBJ2-7; the match to TRBD1 covers 8 bases. CDR3 size: 13 residues. Germline assignment: CDR1 ENHRY and CDR2 SYGVKD. J was trimmed by 7 bases and V by 8 bases; bases with no gene match: 10. Written as DNA, the CDR3 is TGTGCCATCCGAATCGGACAGGGTGAGGAGCAGTACTTC. Translation: CAIRIGQGEEQYF.

The V call is TRBV2, the J call TRBJ2-2; 7 positions agree with TRBD1. The V gene's germline CDR1 is SNHLY and CDR2 FYNNEI. V lost 4 bases and J lost 6; bases outside the gene matches: 11. The CDR3 covers 16 residues. For the CDR3, the DNA is TGTGCCAGCAGTGTAACCCCCGACAGGGCCGCCGGGGAGCTGTTTTTT. This sequence encodes CASSVTPDRAAGELFF. The complete variable domain, with remaining parts taken from reference TRBV2 and TRBJ2-2, reads EPEVTQTPSHQVTQMGQEVILRCVPISNHLYFYWYRQILGQKVEFLVSFYNNEISEKSEIFDDQFSVERPDGSNFTLKIRSTKLEDSAMYFCASSVTPDRAAGELFFGEGSRLTVL.

The chain joins TRBV28 to TRBJ2-7; TRBD2 is a possible D gene (6 bases). Germline assignment: CDR1 MDHEN and CDR2 SYDVKM. V lost 5 bases, J lost 7 bases, and 21 bases lay in between. This CDR3 is built from 15 residues. CDR3 DNA: TGTGCCAGCAGTCTTCTAGCCGGGAGTTCAGTGGAGCAGTACTTC. Protein product: CASSLLAGSSVEQYF. Variable domain in full (rest from reference TRBV28 and TRBJ2-7): DVKVTQSSRYLVKRTGEKVFLECVQDMDHENMFWYRQDPGLGLRLIYFSYDVKMKEKGDIPEGYSVSREKKERFSLILESASTNQTSMYLCASSLLAGSSVEQYFGPGTRLTVT.

J is TRBJ2-7 and V is TRBV2; TRBD1 might be the D (7 bases). CDR1 SNHLY and CDR2 FYNNEI come from the germline V gene. Trimming pared 6 bases from V and 3 bases from J, leaving 15 bases between. The CDR3 has 14 residues. CDR3 protein: CASRRDSILYEQYF. The CDR3 nucleotides are TGTGCCAGCAGGCGGGACAGTATTCTCTACGAGCAGTACTTC.

The rearrangement uses TRBV28 and TRBJ1-4; 7 positions agree with TRBD1. The germline V gene has CDR1 MDHEN and CDR2 SYDVKM. CDR3 length: 14 amino acids. V lost 2 bases to trimming and J lost 5 bases; unmatched junction nucleotides: 2. CDR3 amino acids: CASSLTGVNEKLFF. CDR3 DNA sequence: TGTGCCAGCAGTTTAACAGGGGTGAATGAAAAACTGTTTTTT.

This clone was picked up one time. This rearrangement joins TRBV9 to TRBJ1-1; 8 bases map to TRBD1. This CDR3 spans 15 amino acids. Germline V gives CDR1 SGDLS, CDR2 YYNGEE. The J segment lost 3 bases and the V segment lost 1 base, leaving 5 bases of the junction unmatched. The CDR3 reads CASSVNPTGDTEAFF. DNA for the CDR3: TGTGCCAGCAGCGTAAACCCGACAGGGGACACTGAAGCTTTCTTT.

The V gene is TRBV10-2, the J gene TRBJ2-7; D not resolved. The V end was cut by 8 bases, the J end by 3 bases, with 17 bases between. The CDR3 contains 14 residues. Germline V gene sequence: CDR1 WSHSY, CDR2 SAAADI. CDR3 loop: CASSGPGTNYEQYF. The DNA of the CDR3 is TGCGCCAGCTCAGGTCCAGGCACCAACTACGAGCAGTACTTC.

V gene TRBV24-1 combines with J gene TRBJ2-7; D is ambiguous. The CDR3 consists of 13 residues. V was shortened by 3 bases and J by 6 bases, with 11 bases between the two germline ends. Germline CDR1 is KGHDR and CDR2 is SFDVKD. CDR3 loop: CATSDPPDSEQYF. CDR3 DNA sequence: TGTGCCACCAGTGATCCTCCCGATAGCGAGCAGTACTTC.

V is TRBV2 and J is TRBJ1-1; D gene uncertain. This CDR3 comprises 15 residues. V dropped 2 bases and J dropped 1 base, with 11 bases sitting between them. Germline assignment: CDR1 SNHLY and CDR2 FYNNEI. The CDR3 reads CASSESALANTEAFF. The CDR3 bases are TGTGCCAGCAGTGAAAGTGCATTGGCGAACACTGAAGCTTTCTTT.

This clone appeared a few times. The chain joins TRBV4-1 to TRBJ1-6; perhaps TRBD1 as D (5 bases). The V gene lost 0 bases and the J gene lost 0 bases, with 9 bases spanning the gap. CDR1 and CDR2 (germline): MGHRA, YSYEKL. There are 17 residues in the CDR3. CDR3 sequence: CASSQDGGNSYNSPLHF. In DNA form, the CDR3 reads TGCGCCAGCAGCCAAGACGGGGGTAACTCCTATAATTCACCCCTCCACTTT.

The chain recombines TRBV7-2 with TRBJ2-1; D remains unclear. V lost 5 bases and J 0 bases, leaving 11 bases between the germline ends. This CDR3 is built from 15 residues. In germline, CDR1 is SGHTA, CDR2 FQGNSA. The CDR3 DNA reads TGTGCCAGCAGCCCCCCAGGTTTCTCCTACAATGAGCAGTTCTTC. Its translation is CASSPPGFSYNEQFF.

This clone has a single count. The chain links TRBV5-1 to TRBJ2-3; 12 bases match TRBD2. Germline-derived CDR1 and CDR2 are SGHRS and YFSETQ. The CDR3 is made up of 16 amino acids. After removal of 1 base from V and 2 bases from J, the junction contained 2 bases not matched to a gene. The CDR3 coding sequence is TGCGCCAGCAGCTTGCGACTAGCGGGGGTCACAGATACGCAGTATTTT. This gives the protein CASSLRLAGVTDTQYF.

This clone was observed a single time. The chain couples TRBV7-6 to TRBJ1-1, with D possibly TRBD1 on 5 matching bases. V dropped 5 bases and J dropped 4 bases, with 17 bases sitting between them. Germline V CDR1 and CDR2: SGHVS, FNYEAQ. The CDR3 consists of 15 residues. In nucleotides, the CDR3 is TGTGCCAGCAGCATCCTGAATGGGGGGGTCACTGAAGCTTTCTTT. It encodes CASSILNGGVTEAFF. Supplemented by reference TRBV7-6 and TRBJ1-1, the full variable domain reads GAGVSQSPRYKVTKRGQDVALRCDPISGHVSLYWYRQALGQGPEFLTYFNYEAQQDKSGLPNDRFSAERPEGSISTLTIQRTEQRDSAMYRCASSILNGGVTEAFFGQGTRLTVV.

The chain uses TRBV2 and TRBJ2-1, with D perhaps matching TRBD2 (6 bases). The CDR3 contains 13 residues. V dropped 4 bases and J dropped 2 bases, with 6 bases sitting between them. Germline V lookup: CDR1 SNHLY, CDR2 FYNNEI. This CDR3 is CASSGGAYNEQFF. DNA of the CDR3: TGTGCCAGCAGTGGGGGGGCCTACAATGAGCAGTTCTTC.

In its sample, this clone was seen once. DNA of the CDR3: TGTGCCAGCAGCTACTTATACAGGGTGGACTATGGCTACACCTTC. Protein product: CASSYLYRVDYGYTF. The genes are TRBV5-8 and TRBJ1-2, with D perhaps matching TRBD1 (6 bases). Germline V gene data show CDR1 as SGHTS and CDR2 as YDEGEE. The V end was cut by 3 bases, the J end by 3 bases, with 15 bases between. This CDR3 has 15 amino acids.

The chain has TRBV4-1 and TRBJ2-2; 12 positions match TRBD2. Per germline, CDR1 MGHRA and CDR2 YSYEKL. The length of the CDR3 is 18 residues. The V gene end was trimmed by 0 bases and the J gene end by 4 bases; junction bases not matched to a gene: 6. CDR3: CASSQDRLAGVPTGELFF. Written as DNA, the CDR3 is TGCGCCAGCAGCCAAGACCGACTAGCGGGAGTACCCACCGGGGAGCTGTTTTTT.

This chain joins TRBV14 and TRBJ2-1; D is perhaps TRBD2 (7 bases). The CDR3 is made up of 15 amino acids. Germline V gene data show CDR1 as SGHDN and CDR2 as FVKESK. Between the trimmed V and J ends, which lost 6 bases and 11 bases, there was a span of 23 bases. The CDR3 coding sequence is TGTGCCAGCAGACCATCCGGGACGGGGGGCTTTAAGCAGTTCTTC. Translated: CASRPSGTGGFKQFF. Based on the CDR3 plus reference TRBV14 and TRBJ2-1, the full variable domain is EAGVTQFPSHSVIEKGQTVTLRCDPISGHDNLYWYRRVMGKEIKFLLHFVKESKQDESGMPNNRFLAERTGGTYSTLKVQPAELEDSGVYFCASRPSGTGGFKQFFGPGTRLTVL.

This sequence joins TRBV16 and TRBJ1-2, with D perhaps matching TRBD1 (5 bases). Trimming left V 7 bases short and J 2 bases short, with 17 bases between. This CDR3 has 15 residues. The germline CDR1 and CDR2 sequences are KGHSY and FQNENV. CDR3 DNA: TGTGCCAGCACCCAGGTTTGGGACTTGAACTATGGCTACACCTTC. Protein: CASTQVWDLNYGYTF.

V usage is TRBV27 and J usage is TRBJ1-2, with D tentatively TRBD1 (5 bases). Trimming removed 8 bases from V and 2 bases from J, with 6 bases in between. The CDR3 is 11 amino acids. Germline V gene data show CDR1 as MNHEY and CDR2 as SMNVEV (reference sequence). Here the CDR3 DNA reads TGTGCCAGCGGGGCGAACTATGGCTACACCTTC. It translates to CASGANYGYTF.

V is TRBV29-1 and J is TRBJ2-3, with TRBD2 matching 9 bases. The V gene's germline CDR1 is SQVTM and CDR2 ANQGSEA. The CDR3 is 16 residues long. J lost 2 bases, V lost 1 base, and 7 bases had no gene match. Written as DNA, the CDR3 is TGCAGCGTTGAAGGGAGTTCTAGCGGGGACACAGATACGCAGTATTTT. This sequence encodes CSVEGSSSGDTDTQYF.